What follows is one TCR beta chain and its context. Its antigen is still unknown. These data originate in a study of response to subunit inactivated influenza vaccine. CDR1 is LNHNV, CDR2 YYDKDF, per germline (reference sequence). V gave up 1 base and J gave up 5 bases, with 11 bases separating them. The CDR3 length is 14 residues. General study points: The authors put forward the suggestion that each seasonal influenza vaccination may bring in only a limited number of new T cells.

TCRdb called the RT-PCR reads again in MiXCR, with one record for every CDR3 protein. Of about 650,000 distinct CDR3 sequences detected, less than 15% appear once; the ten largest clones hold about 7.6%. This chain connects TRBV15 to TRBJ1-2; D might be TRBD1 (6 bases). The specimen was PBMCs from blood, collected 14 days before vaccination. The receptor was isolated from a man aged 45-60 years who received an inactivated influenza vaccine. CDR3 amino acids: CATSRAGQYYGYTF. As DNA, the CDR3 is TGTGCCACCAGCAGAGCAGGACAGTATTATGGCTACACCTTC.